This T cell receptor (beta chain) derives from a study of CD8 T cells in ankylosing spondylitis. Study-wide results and caveats: In ankylosing spondylitis blood, a motif of about 8 highly homologous TCR beta variants appeared characteristic. Several of the motif variants were reported before in synovial fluid and blood from reactive arthritis. Clones linked to disease, bearing a CD8+ phenotype, were relatively rare in peripheral blood. Disease-linked clones reportedly showed significant enrichment in matched ankylosing spondylitis synovial fluid.

As the method for making TCR beta libraries, quantitative 5'-RACE with molecular barcodes was used. Via MiXCR, TCRdb re-called the 5' RACE reads, giving one row per CDR3 protein. The sample carries 750,000 to 850,000 distinct CDR3 sequences, approximately 10% recorded once. Many counts were recorded for this clonotype. The antigen is unknown. Trimming cost V 6 bases and J 4 bases; bases outside gene matches: 6. The CDR3 is 14 residues long. V is TRBV12-3 or TRBV12-4 and J is TRBJ1-5; the match to TRBD1 covers 7 bases. Sample: blood, either unsorted or a sorted T cell fraction (not recorded which). The sequence derives from a male donor with ankylosing spondylitis. The CDR3 reads CASRHDRVNQPQHF. DNA of the CDR3: TGTGCCAGCAGGCACGACAGGGTAAATCAGCCCCAGCATTTT.